These 28 T cell receptor beta chains were all obtained from the same sample, sequenced in a study of TIL therapy for anti-PD-1-resistant metastatic lung cancer. Time point defined: pre-treatment sample, taken before nivolumab and TIL therapy. The tumor samples were excised metastases, mostly pleural nodules or supraclavicular lymph nodes. The libraries were made with immunoSEQ v3. Sequencing used immunoSEQ multiplex PCR; TCRdb keeps in-frame clones, though not all of them. The sample has about 100,000 clones, around three fifths seen once. The material was tumor tissue, obtained at baseline. The source of these receptors is a person aged 25 to 85 with non-small cell lung cancer.

This chain joins TRBV5-4 and TRBJ2-5, with D unclear. V lost 4 bases to trimming and J lost 2 bases, with 15 bases between them. Germline values: CDR1 SGHNT, CDR2 YYREEE (reference sequence). CDR3 length: 15 amino acids. DNA of the CDR3: TGTGCCAGCAGCCCGAGTGGGTCTCCTCAAGAGACCCAGTACTTC. Its translation: CASSPSGSPQETQYF.

Here the CDR3 reads CASSFDPGSNYGYTF. CDR3 nucleotides: TGTGCCAGCAGTTTCGATCCAGGGTCTAACTATGGCTACACCTTC. The V and J genes are TRBV27 and TRBJ1-2; D might be TRBD1 (5 bases). Between the trimmed V and J ends, which lost 3 bases and 0 bases, there was a span of 11 bases. Germline CDR1 is MNHEY and CDR2 is SMNVEV (reference sequence). The CDR3 sequence is 15 residues long.

This clone has more than one count but fewer than ten. The rearrangement uses TRBV7-3 and TRBJ2-2; 9 bases align to TRBD2. CDR3 size: 16 residues. Unmatched junction bases numbered 4, after V lost 5 bases and J lost 0 bases. Germline CDR1 SGHTA, CDR2 FQGTGA. CDR3 sequence: CASSRGLASNTGELFF. The CDR3 region has the DNA TGTGCCAGCAGCCGTGGACTAGCGTCGAACACCGGGGAGCTGTTTTTT.

J is TRBJ2-3 and V is TRBV12-3 or TRBV12-4; TRBD2 is a possible D gene (5 bases). This CDR3 is 13 amino acids long. Trimming removed 8 bases from V and 3 bases from J, with 12 bases in between. The chain's CDR3 is CASLKGETDTQYF. CDR3 bases: TGTGCCAGCCTGAAGGGAGAGACAGATACGCAGTATTTT.

The chain is built from TRBV4-2 and TRBJ1-4, with unresolved D. V lost 1 base and J 1 base, leaving 10 bases between the germline ends. CDR1 LGHNA and CDR2 YNFKEQ come from the germline V gene. This CDR3 comprises 16 residues. The CDR3 DNA follows: TGTGCCAGCAGCCAAGGGATTGCGGAAACTAATGAAAAACTGTTTTTT. This codes for CASSQGIAETNEKLFF.

This clone was counted once. The V and J genes are TRBV29-1 and TRBJ2-1; D may be TRBD2 (6 bases). Trimming left V 0 bases short and J 5 bases short, with 17 bases between. CDR1 SQVTM and CDR2 ANQGSEA come from the germline V gene. The length of the CDR3 is 16 residues. The DNA of the CDR3 is TGCAGCGTTGAAGACCGTCACGGGAGCAAGAACAATGAGCAGTTCTTC. Residues: CSVEDRHGSKNNEQFF.

The rearrangement joins TRBV6-5 to TRBJ2-4; the D gene is possibly TRBD1 (6 bases). Germline CDR1 is MNHEY and CDR2 is SVGAGI. Trimming shortened V by 0 bases and J by 5 bases, and 11 bases separated the two germline ends. CDR3 length: 15 amino acids. The CDR3 DNA sequence: TGTGCCAGCAGTTACTCGAAATCAGGGGAAAACATTCAGTACTTC. It specifies CASSYSKSGENIQYF.

This chain connects TRBV3-1 (or the pseudogene TRBV3-2) to TRBJ2-3, with D possibly matching TRBD2 (6 bases). V gave up 3 bases and J gave up 5 bases, with 12 bases separating them. The CDR3 runs to 14 residues. The germline gives CDR1 LGHDT, CDR2 YNNKEL (reference sequence). In nucleotides, the CDR3 is TGTGCCAGCAGCCACCGGGGGATGAGAGATACGCAGTATTTT. Translation: CASSHRGMRDTQYF.

The chain is built from TRBV18 and TRBJ2-5; a weak D match, TRBD2 (6 bases). This CDR3 is built from 13 residues. Per the germline V gene, CDR1 is KGHSH and CDR2 is LQKENI. V was pared by 8 bases and J by 3 bases, with 13 bases between. The CDR3 region has the DNA TGTGCCAGCCAGGAGGGGTTAAAAGAGACCCAGTACTTC. Translated, it gives CASQEGLKETQYF.

DNA of the CDR3: TGTGCCAGCAGCTTGGTCTGGACTAGCGGACAAGAGACCCAGTACTTC. This gives the protein CASSLVWTSGQETQYF. The chain has TRBV5-4 and TRBJ2-5; 10 bases align to TRBD2. The V segment lost 0 bases and the J segment 2 bases; nucleotides outside the gene matches: 4. Germline-derived CDR1 and CDR2 are SGHNT and YYREEE (reference sequence). The CDR3 has 16 residues.

This clone was seen once. The CDR3 loop reads CASSPTQKNIQYF. The CDR3 nucleotides read TGTGCCAGCAGCCCCACACAGAAAAACATTCAGTACTTC. The chain uses TRBV6-5 and TRBJ2-4, with D uncertain. V lost 6 bases, J lost 4 bases, and 10 bases lay in between. The V gene's germline CDR1 is MNHEY and CDR2 SVGAGI. The CDR3 is 13 residues long.

Remarks on this clone: Other DNA sequences of this sample code for an identical CDR3. The chain links TRBV10-3 to TRBJ2-7; TRBD2 might be the D (5 bases). This CDR3 spans 12 amino acids. Trimming pared 0 bases from V and 7 bases from J, leaving 7 bases between. From germline, CDR1 is ENHRY and CDR2 SYGVKD. CDR3 in amino acids: CAISESSDEQYF. As DNA, the CDR3 is TGTGCCATCAGTGAGTCTAGCGATGAGCAGTACTTC.

This rearrangement joins TRBV23-1 to TRBJ2-7; TRBD1 is a possible D gene (6 bases). TRBV23-1 is assigned to the ORF class and has an uncertain function. V was trimmed by 0 bases and J by 4 bases, leaving 13 bases between them. This CDR3 has 15 amino acids. CDR3 amino acids: CASSQSGQSQYEQYF. As DNA, the CDR3 is TGCGCCAGCAGTCAATCAGGACAGTCACAGTACGAGCAGTACTTC.

The chain links TRBV29-1 to TRBJ2-5; D remains unclear. Trimming stripped 7 bases from V and 5 bases from J, with 17 bases between. The germline V gene has CDR1 SQVTM and CDR2 ANQGSEA. The CDR3 length is 13 residues. CDR3 nucleotides: TGCAGCGCCGACGGCCCCGGAGTGGAGACCCAGTACTTC. As protein: CSADGPGVETQYF.

The genes are TRBV13 and TRBJ2-4, with D unresolved. This CDR3 comprises 13 residues. The V gene's germline CDR1 is PRHDT and CDR2 FYEKMQ (reference sequence). V was trimmed by 4 bases and J by 0 bases, leaving 4 bases between them. DNA for the CDR3: TGTGCCAGCAGCTCTCTAGCCAAAAACATTCAGTACTTC. Translating it yields CASSSLAKNIQYF.

V usage is TRBV6-5 and J usage is TRBJ1-5, with 9 bases that match TRBD1. CDR1 and CDR2 from the germline V gene are MNHEY and SVGAGI. The CDR3 covers 15 residues. Germline trimming cut 6 bases from V and 5 bases from J; bases unmatched to any gene: 8. The CDR3 DNA follows: TGTGCCAGCAGAGCAGGCGGGACAGGGTATCAGCCCCAGCATTTT. Its protein product is CASRAGGTGYQPQHF.

The chain links TRBV11-2 to TRBJ2-5, with a weak D call TRBD2 (6 bases). The germline V gene has CDR1 SGHAT and CDR2 FQNNGV. Trimming stripped 1 base from V and 3 bases from J, with 6 bases between. The CDR3 consists of 13 residues. CDR3: CASSLGGEETQYF. The CDR3 DNA sequence: TGTGCCAGCAGCTTAGGCGGGGAAGAGACCCAGTACTTC.

This sequence joins TRBV6-5 and TRBJ1-6, with D unclear. Trimming pared 6 bases from V and 3 bases from J, leaving 9 bases between. Germline CDR1 is MNHEY and CDR2 is SVGAGI. The CDR3 contains 14 residues. Here the CDR3 DNA reads TGTGCCAGCAGCCGACCGATCTATAATTCACCCCTCCACTTT. Translation gives CASSRPIYNSPLHF.

The V and J genes are TRBV28 and TRBJ1-6, with TRBD1 identical over 9 bases. The germline gives CDR1 MDHEN, CDR2 SYDVKM. The V and J ends lost 6 bases and 8 bases, in that order; junction bases with no gene match: 11. The CDR3 consists of 16 residues. The DNA of the CDR3 is TGTGCCAGCAGGGAGGGTTGGGACAGGGTTTATTCACCCCTCCACTTT. Translating gives CASREGWDRVYSPLHF.

V is TRBV9 and J is TRBJ2-1, with D perhaps matching TRBD1 (5 bases). The CDR3 runs to 20 residues. Between the trimmed V and J ends, which lost 0 bases and 4 bases, there was a span of 26 bases. CDR1 is SGDLS and CDR2 is YYNGEE in the germline V gene. The CDR3 reads CASSVATATGRDRSYNEQFF. The CDR3 DNA follows: TGTGCCAGCAGCGTAGCTACCGCAACCGGGCGTGACAGATCTTACAATGAGCAGTTCTTC. The whole variable domain, remainder taken from reference TRBV9 and TRBJ2-1, is DSGVTQTPKHLITATGQRVTLRCSPRSGDLSVYWYQQSLDQGLQFLIQYYNGEERAKGNILERFSAQQFPDLHSELNLSSLELGDSALYFCASSVATATGRDRSYNEQFFGPGTRLTVL.

The chain joins TRBV29-1 to TRBJ2-1; 8 bases align to TRBD2. The length of the CDR3 is 15 residues. CDR1 is SQVTM, CDR2 ANQGSEA, per germline. V lost 5 bases to trimming and J lost 1 base; unmatched junction nucleotides: 7. In nucleotides, the CDR3 is TGCAGCGTTCCTCGAGCGGGAGCGTCCTACAATGAGCAGTTCTTC. This codes for CSVPRAGASYNEQFF.

This chain joins TRBV28 and TRBJ2-6; D might be TRBD2 (6 bases). The CDR3 covers 15 residues. In germline, CDR1 is MDHEN, CDR2 SYDVKM. V lost 3 bases to trimming and J lost 2 bases, with 8 bases between them. The CDR3 bases are TGTGCCAGCAGTTTCGGGGGACCTGGGGCCAACGTCCTGACTTTC. This sequence encodes CASSFGGPGANVLTF.

J is TRBJ2-2 and V is TRBV24-1, with a weak D call TRBD1 (5 bases). Trimming took 3 bases from V and 7 from J, leaving 20 bases between them. In germline, CDR1 is KGHDR, CDR2 SFDVKD. The CDR3 has 17 residues. The CDR3 loop is CATSDRRTPLSSGELFF. Here the CDR3 DNA reads TGTGCCACCAGTGATCGCCGGACACCCCTAAGTAGCGGGGAGCTGTTTTTT.

The chain carries TRBV2 and TRBJ2-5; D call uncertain. CDR1 and CDR2 from the germline V gene are SNHLY and FYNNEI. V was pared by 3 bases and J by 4 bases, with 12 bases between. This CDR3 has 14 residues. CDR3 coding DNA: TGTGCCAGCAGTGAGTACGGTTTCGCAGAGACCCAGTACTTC. It codes for CASSEYGFAETQYF. Full variable domain (missing parts from reference TRBV2 and TRBJ2-5): EPEVTQTPSHQVTQMGQEVILRCVPISNHLYFYWYRQILGQKVEFLVSFYNNEISEKSEIFDDQFSVERPDGSNFTLKIRSTKLEDSAMYFCASSEYGFAETQYFGPGTRLLVL.

The chain joins TRBV6-2 or TRBV6-3 to TRBJ2-2, with D unresolved. The germline V gene has CDR1 MNHEY and CDR2 SVGEGT. The ends were cut back, 6 bases at V and 6 bases at J, with 11 bases in the middle. The CDR3 length is 13 residues. The CDR3 nucleotides are TGTGCCAGCAGCCTAGTCGAATCCGGGGAGCTGTTTTTT. The encoded protein is CASSLVESGELFF.

V is TRBV10-3 and J is TRBJ2-1; tentatively, D is TRBD1 or TRBD2 (6 bases each). Germline V gene sequence: CDR1 ENHRY, CDR2 SYGVKD. This CDR3 region has 16 residues. Trimming removed 0 bases from V and 6 bases from J, with 15 bases in between. DNA of the CDR3: TGTGCCATCAGTGAGTCGGTCGGGGGCTCAGGCAATGAGCAGTTCTTC. Translated, it gives CAISESVGGSGNEQFF.

The CDR3 here is CASSLSKSPLHF. The CDR3 coding sequence is TGTGCCAGCAGTTTATCGAAATCACCCCTCCACTTT. The chain joins TRBV28 to TRBJ1-6; D unresolved. Germline lookup yields CDR1 MDHEN and CDR2 SYDVKM. Deletions cut 1 base from V and 10 bases from J, with 5 bases between. The CDR3 sequence is 12 residues long.

The J gene is TRBJ2-2, the V gene TRBV7-2, with D possibly TRBD2 on 5 matching bases. Trimming left V 2 bases short and J 6 bases short, with 13 bases between. The CDR3 runs 15 residues. Germline CDR1 is SGHTA and CDR2 is FQGNSA. The CDR3 reads CASSLREGPAGELFF. CDR3 coding DNA: TGTGCCAGCAGCTTAAGAGAGGGCCCTGCCGGGGAGCTGTTTTTT.